These 11 T cell receptor beta chains originate from one sample sequenced in a study of PD-1 blockade in classical Hodgkin lymphoma. The table came from immunoSEQ multiplex PCR; TCRdb's copy has only in-frame clones and leaves some out. The table shows about 19,000 clones, with less than 90% occurring only once. Time point reported: cycle 4 day 1 (C4D1), after less than 7 weeks of nivolumab. Every patient was affected by relapse after autologous stem cell transplantation, while exposure to brentuximab vedotin was not uniform. Thawed PBMCs underwent magnetic negative selection to obtain purified CD8+ T cells. Sequenced here: CD8+ T cells from blood, sampled before the fourth cycle of nivolumab. Receptors were obtained from a human donor with classical Hodgkin lymphoma.

The J gene is TRBJ2-5, the V gene TRBV10-2; TRBD2 agrees at 9 bases. TRBJ2-7 matches the DNA end more closely, so the J call is doubtful. This CDR3 region has 15 residues. Germline assignment: CDR1 WSHSY and CDR2 SAAADI. For the CDR3, the DNA is TGCGCCAGCAGTGAGTCCCGCGGGAGGGACCGCGAGCAGTACTTC. Protein product: CASSESRGRDREQYF.

J is TRBJ2-3 and V is TRBV29-1, with D tentatively TRBD2 (6 bases). Germline CDR1 reads SQVTM; CDR2 reads ANQGSEA. Trimming shortened V by 6 bases and J by 0 bases, and 13 bases separated the two germline ends. This CDR3 has 14 amino acids. CDR3 sequence (DNA): TGCAGCGTCGTTCAAGGGAGGAGCACAGATACGCAGTATTTT. Protein: CSVVQGRSTDTQYF.

The rearrangement joins TRBV7-6 to TRBJ2-2, with D perhaps matching TRBD1 (6 bases). V gave up 1 base and J gave up 1 base, with 13 bases separating them. There are 17 residues in the CDR3. CDR1 and CDR2 from the germline V gene are SGHVS and FNYEAQ. The chain's CDR3 is CASSLVSGAGNTGELFF. The DNA for the CDR3 is TGTGCCAGCAGCTTAGTGTCAGGGGCGGGGAACACCGGGGAGCTGTTTTTT.

This sequence joins TRBV19 and TRBJ1-1; a possible D gene is TRBD1 (5 bases). The ends were cut back, 2 bases at V and 7 bases at J, with 17 bases in the middle. The germline V gene has CDR1 LNHDA and CDR2 SQIVND (reference sequence). CDR3 size: 15 residues. CDR3 region: CASSIYGGTSGEAFF. The CDR3 DNA reads as TGTGCCAGTAGTATATACGGCGGGACGTCGGGTGAAGCTTTCTTT.

The chain recombines TRBV5-6 with TRBJ2-7, with D perhaps matching TRBD1 or TRBD2 (5 bases each). CDR1 and CDR2 (germline): SGHDT, YYEEEE. The V and J ends lost 3 bases and 3 bases respectively, with 16 bases between them. There are 15 residues in the CDR3. CDR3: CASSYPWGSIYEQYF. The CDR3 coding sequence is TGTGCCAGCAGCTACCCATGGGGGAGTATCTACGAGCAGTACTTC.

The rearrangement links TRBV27 to TRBJ2-7; no clear D. Trimming stripped 3 bases from V and 0 bases from J, with 12 bases between. This CDR3 is built from 15 residues. The germline gives CDR1 MNHEY, CDR2 SMNVEV (reference sequence). In DNA, the CDR3 is TGTGCCAGCAGTTTTGTCTGGTCTAACTCCTACGAGCAGTACTTC. Its translation is CASSFVWSNSYEQYF.

CDR3 region: CASSQPDLGDQPQHF. CDR3 bases: TGTGCCAGCAGCCAACCGGACCTGGGGGATCAGCCCCAGCATTTT. The J gene is TRBJ1-5, the V gene TRBV16, with D possibly matching TRBD1 (5 bases). This CDR3 region has 15 residues. Germline V gives CDR1 KGHSY, CDR2 FQNENV. V dropped 2 bases and J dropped 5 bases, with 13 bases sitting between them.

The CDR3, as DNA: TGTGCCAGCAGCGCGACAGGACCCAAAAACATTCAGTACTTC. Its translation: CASSATGPKNIQYF. The chain employs TRBV7-3 and TRBJ2-4; tentatively, D is TRBD1 (6 bases). V lost 5 bases and J lost 2, with 10 bases in between. Germline V gene data show CDR1 as SGHTA and CDR2 as FQGTGA. The CDR3 has 14 amino acids.

V usage is TRBV4-1 and J usage is TRBJ1-5; tentative D call: TRBD1 (6 bases). V was cut by 0 bases and J by 2 bases, with 11 bases left in between. CDR1 is MGHRA and CDR2 is YSYEKL in the germline V gene. The CDR3 runs 16 residues. For the CDR3, the DNA is TGCGCCAGCAGCCAAGAACCGGGGGCCGGCAATCAGCCCCAGCATTTT. Translating gives CASSQEPGAGNQPQHF.

The chain carries TRBV28 and TRBJ1-1; no clear D. Trimming left V 5 bases short and J 3 bases short, with 4 bases between. This CDR3 comprises 11 residues. Germline CDR1 and CDR2: MDHEN and SYDVKM. The CDR3 DNA reads TGTGCCAGCAGTGAAGACACTGAAGCTTTCTTT. Protein sequence: CASSEDTEAFF.

The J gene is TRBJ2-1, the V gene TRBV29-1; 7 positions match TRBD2. Germline-derived CDR1 and CDR2 are SQVTM and ANQGSEA. The V gene end was trimmed by 6 bases and the J gene end by 3 bases; junction bases not matched to a gene: 2. The CDR3 consists of 12 residues. CDR3 in DNA: TGCAGCGTAGCGGGAAGCTACAATGAGCAGTTCTTC. Translated, it gives CSVAGSYNEQFF.